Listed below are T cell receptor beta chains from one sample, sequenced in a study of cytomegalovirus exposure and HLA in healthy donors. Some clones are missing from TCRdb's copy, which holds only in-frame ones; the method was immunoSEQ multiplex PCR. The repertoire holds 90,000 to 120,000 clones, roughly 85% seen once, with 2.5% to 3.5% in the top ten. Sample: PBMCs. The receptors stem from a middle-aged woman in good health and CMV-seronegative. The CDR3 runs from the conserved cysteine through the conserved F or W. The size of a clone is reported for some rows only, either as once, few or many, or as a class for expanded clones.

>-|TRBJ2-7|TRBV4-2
CASSQAGTRSDGSNEQYF
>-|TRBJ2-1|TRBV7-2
CASSLVQGSSYNEQFF
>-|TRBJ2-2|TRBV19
CASKRGAVTGELFF
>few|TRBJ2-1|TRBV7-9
CASSPRDLIGSYNEQFF
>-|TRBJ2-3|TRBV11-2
CASSLIGSTDTQYF
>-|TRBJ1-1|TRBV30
CAWRTGVGVTEAFF
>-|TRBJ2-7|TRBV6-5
CASSRTGASYEQYF
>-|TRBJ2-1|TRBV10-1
CASSRTPSGPYNEQFF
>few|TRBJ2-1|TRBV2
CASSVGLAGVHEQFF
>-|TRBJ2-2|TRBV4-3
CASSQDGGSGELFF
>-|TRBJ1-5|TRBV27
CASSLTQGGSNQPQHF
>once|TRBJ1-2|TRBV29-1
CSVGGRGTDGYTF
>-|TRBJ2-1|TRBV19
CASKLAGGNEQFF
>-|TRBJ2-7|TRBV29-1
CSVDAGTGAYEQYF
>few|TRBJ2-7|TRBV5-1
CASIFIDEQYF
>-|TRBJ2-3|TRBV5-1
CASSPAGGRRTDTQYF
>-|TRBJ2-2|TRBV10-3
CAIMDGTPNTGELFF
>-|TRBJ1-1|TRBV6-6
CASSDRGPTEAFF
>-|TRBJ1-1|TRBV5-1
CASSLEGQKKGNTEAFF
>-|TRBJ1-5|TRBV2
CASIPDRVGNQPQHF